The T cell receptor beta chain described here comes from a study of T cells in localized non-small cell lung cancer. Notes on the study in general: The study detected a median roughly 57 of the top 100 tumor clones in adjacent lung. Multi-region tumor sequencing was not done, so intratumor heterogeneity could not be excluded. Uninvolved adjacent lung showed the highest T cell clonality, exceeding tumor.

Note on this clone: The antigen remains unidentified.

The CDR3 sequence is 14 residues long. The ends were cut back, 8 bases at V and 2 bases at J, with 15 bases in the middle. Germline V gives CDR1 KGHSH, CDR2 LQKENI. Method: immunoSEQ multiplex PCR; TCRdb's copy keeps in-frame clones and lacks some. The repertoire holds some 29,000 clones, with roughly 90% as singletons. The chain carries TRBV18 and TRBJ1-1; D not certain. Sequenced here: peripheral blood, sampled before any cancer treatment. The sequence was obtained from a male donor aged 60 or over with stage I lung adenocarcinoma. This chain's CDR3 is CASGELDKNTEAFF. Here the CDR3 DNA reads TGTGCCAGCGGAGAATTAGACAAAAACACTGAAGCTTTCTTT.